This paragraph covers one TCR beta chain sequence. Antigen unknown. This CDR3 spans 13 amino acids. V lost 3 bases and J lost 9; bases outside the gene matches: 3. Germline V gives CDR1 MNHNS, CDR2 SASEGT. These data originate in a study of cytomegalovirus exposure and HLA in healthy donors. Whole-study context: Caucasian-associated ancestry cluster membership applied to 75% to 85% of several hundred genotyped donors. Study-wide results and caveats: Investigators reported more than 150 TCR beta chains as tied to cytomegalovirus. Sequencing likely generated an artifact that appeared as a cluster of highly shared sequence variants.

PCR employed 60 Vbeta and 13 Jbeta primers. Repertoires were generated with immunoSEQ multiplex PCR, while TCRdb's copy carries only in-frame clones and drops some. The sample has about 160,000 clones, roughly 77% seen once. The sequenced sample was PBMCs. The chain couples TRBV6-1 to TRBJ1-1; 11 bases line up with TRBD1. The receptor comes from a man aged 25-45 years in good health and CMV-seropositive. CDR3 DNA: TGTGCCAGCAGTGACGGACAGGGGGCCAAAGCTTTCTTT. This gives the protein CASSDGQGAKAFF.